A selection of T cell receptor beta chains follows, all from one sample in a study of blood T cell repertoires in COVID-19. Here immunoSEQ multiplex PCR was the method, and the copy in TCRdb shows in-frame clones only, minus some. The sample has 97,000 or so clones, 80% to 85% seen once; the top ten hold around 4.4%. The specimen was peripheral blood. Receptor source: a man aged 55 to 70 with acute or convalescent COVID-19. The CDR3 runs from the conserved cysteine through the conserved F or W. The D gene is left open where the match is weak. Size is stated for part of the rows, as once, few or many counts, or as a class when the clone is expanded.

v_gene: TRBV5-1
d_gene: .
j_gene: TRBJ1-6
abundance: .
CDR3aa: CASSNRDSLVSRSSYNSPLHF
CDR3nt: TGCGCCAGCAGCAATCGGGACTCCCTAGTTTCCCGGAGCTCCTATAATTCACCCCTCCACTTT

v_gene: TRBV24-1
d_gene: .
j_gene: TRBJ2-2
abundance: few
CDR3aa: CATRGQNTGELFF
CDR3nt: TGTGCCACCCGGGGACAGAACACCGGGGAGCTGTTTTTT

v_gene: TRBV30
d_gene: .
j_gene: TRBJ1-1
abundance: .
CDR3aa: CAWSRGLNTEAFF
CDR3nt: TGTGCCTGGAGTAGGGGGTTGAACACTGAAGCTTTCTTT

v_gene: TRBV14
d_gene: .
j_gene: TRBJ2-7
abundance: .
CDR3aa: CASSQVAAYEQYF
CDR3nt: TGTGCCAGCAGCCAAGTTGCAGCCTACGAGCAGTACTTC

v_gene: TRBV7-2
d_gene: .
j_gene: TRBJ1-6
abundance: .
CDR3aa: CASTLPRDYNSPLHF
CDR3nt: TGTGCCAGCACCCTACCCAGGGACTATAATTCACCCCTCCACTTT

v_gene: TRBV11-3
d_gene: .
j_gene: TRBJ1-5
abundance: .
CDR3aa: CASNLGQSNQPQHF
CDR3nt: TGTGCCAGCAACCTTGGACAGAGCAATCAGCCCCAGCATTTT

v_gene: TRBV6-1
d_gene: TRBD1
j_gene: TRBJ1-3
abundance: .
CDR3aa: CASSAGTGGISGNTIYF
CDR3nt: TGTGCCAGCAGTGCCGGGACAGGGGGTATCTCTGGAAACACCATATATTTT

v_gene: TRBV5-1
d_gene: TRBD2
j_gene: TRBJ2-1
abundance: .
CDR3aa: CASSPLGLARSSYNEQFF
CDR3nt: TGCGCCAGCAGCCCATTGGGACTAGCGCGAAGCTCCTACAATGAGCAGTTCTTC

v_gene: TRBV3-1/TRBV3-2
d_gene: .
j_gene: TRBJ2-1
abundance: .
CDR3aa: CASSLLRGGRGEQFF
CDR3nt: TGTGCCAGCAGCCTCCTTAGGGGGGGCCGGGGTGAGCAGTTCTTC

v_gene: TRBV7-3
d_gene: TRBD1
j_gene: TRBJ1-1
abundance: .
CDR3aa: CASSLTGQGAYQEAFF
CDR3nt: TGTGCCAGCAGCTTAACCGGCCAGGGGGCTTACCAAGAAGCTTTCTTT

v_gene: TRBV21-1
d_gene: .
j_gene: TRBJ1-1
abundance: .
CDR3aa: CASSIGTGTNTEAFF
CDR3nt: TGTGCCAGCAGCATAGGGACAGGCACGAACACTGAAGCTTTCTTT

v_gene: TRBV4-3
d_gene: TRBD1
j_gene: TRBJ1-1
abundance: .
CDR3aa: CASSQGHAGQGWTEAFF
CDR3nt: TGCGCCAGCAGCCAAGGGCATGCGGGACAGGGGTGGACTGAAGCTTTCTTT

v_gene: TRBV7-9
d_gene: .
j_gene: TRBJ2-7
abundance: .
CDR3aa: CASSLRLGEQYF
CDR3nt: TGTGCCAGCAGCTTACGTCTCGGCGAGCAGTACTTC

v_gene: TRBV10-3
d_gene: .
j_gene: TRBJ2-3
abundance: .
CDR3aa: CAIRPPGEPSTDTQYF
CDR3nt: TGTGCCATCAGACCCCCGGGGGAACCTAGCACAGATACGCAGTATTTT

v_gene: TRBV12-3/TRBV12-4
d_gene: TRBD2
j_gene: TRBJ2-1
abundance: .
CDR3aa: CASTPGGGNEQFF
CDR3nt: TGTGCCAGCACCCCGGGAGGGGGCAATGAGCAGTTCTTC

v_gene: TRBV3-1/TRBV3-2
d_gene: .
j_gene: TRBJ1-1
abundance: once
CDR3aa: CASSQRQVTEAFF
CDR3nt: TGTGCCAGCAGCCAAAGACAGGTCACTGAAGCTTTCTTT

v_gene: TRBV10-3
d_gene: TRBD1
j_gene: TRBJ2-5
abundance: .
CDR3aa: CAISRGQGETQYF
CDR3nt: TGTGCCATCAGTAGAGGACAGGGGGAGACCCAGTACTTC

v_gene: TRBV15
d_gene: TRBD1
j_gene: TRBJ1-2
abundance: .
CDR3aa: CATSRDRNYGYTF
CDR3nt: TGTGCCACCAGCAGGGACAGGAACTATGGCTACACCTTC

v_gene: TRBV5-1
d_gene: .
j_gene: TRBJ1-6
abundance: .
CDR3aa: CASSLVAITGSPLHF
CDR3nt: TGCGCCAGCAGCTTGGTGGCAATAACGGGTTCACCCCTCCACTTT

v_gene: TRBV19
d_gene: .
j_gene: TRBJ1-5
abundance: .
CDR3aa: CASSMRAEYQPQHF
CDR3nt: TGTGCCAGTAGTATGAGGGCAGAGTATCAGCCCCAGCATTTT

v_gene: TRBV7-9
d_gene: TRBD2
j_gene: TRBJ2-1
abundance: .
CDR3aa: CASSPTSGGYNEQFF
CDR3nt: TGTGCCAGCAGCCCAACTAGCGGGGGTTACAATGAGCAGTTCTTC

v_gene: TRBV6-5
d_gene: TRBD1
j_gene: TRBJ1-2
abundance: once
CDR3aa: CASSPGWDRGGYTF
CDR3nt: TGTGCCAGCAGTCCAGGGTGGGACAGGGGAGGCTACACCTTC

v_gene: TRBV7-9
d_gene: TRBD1
j_gene: TRBJ2-1
abundance: .
CDR3aa: CASRTGPRGSSYNEQFF
CDR3nt: TGTGCCAGCAGGACAGGGCCCAGGGGTTCGTCTTACAATGAGCAGTTCTTC

v_gene: TRBV24-1
d_gene: TRBD2
j_gene: TRBJ2-5
abundance: .
CDR3aa: CATSPKGTGGPSETQYF
CDR3nt: TGTGCCACCAGTCCAAAAGGGACGGGAGGGCCTTCTGAGACCCAGTACTTC

v_gene: TRBV24-1
d_gene: .
j_gene: TRBJ2-3
abundance: .
CDR3aa: CATSDRLAPDTQYF
CDR3nt: TGTGCCACCAGTGATAGGCTAGCGCCAGATACGCAGTATTTT

v_gene: TRBV19
d_gene: TRBD1
j_gene: TRBJ1-1
abundance: .
CDR3aa: CASSRTGGNTEAFF
CDR3nt: TGTGCCAGCAGCAGGACAGGGGGCAACACTGAAGCTTTCTTT

v_gene: TRBV19
d_gene: TRBD2
j_gene: TRBJ2-1
abundance: .
CDR3aa: CASNSGRGRGRTNEQFF
CDR3nt: TGTGCCAGTAATTCGGGGAGGGGACGGGGCCGTACCAATGAGCAGTTCTTC

v_gene: TRBV19
d_gene: TRBD2
j_gene: TRBJ2-5
abundance: .
CDR3aa: CASSLQTSGGETQYF
CDR3nt: TGTGCCAGTAGTCTACAGACTAGCGGGGGAGAGACCCAGTACTTC

v_gene: TRBV7-6
d_gene: .
j_gene: TRBJ1-1
abundance: .
CDR3aa: CASSIGRDTEAFF
CDR3nt: TGTGCCAGCAGCATTGGGCGCGACACTGAAGCTTTCTTT

v_gene: TRBV10-3
d_gene: .
j_gene: TRBJ1-2
abundance: .
CDR3aa: CATWYSGYGYTF
CDR3nt: TGTGCCACTTGGTACAGTGGCTATGGCTACACCTTC

v_gene: TRBV10-3
d_gene: .
j_gene: TRBJ2-3
abundance: .
CDR3aa: CAISGRATPSDTQYF
CDR3nt: TGTGCCATCAGTGGGCGAGCGACCCCCTCAGATACGCAGTATTTT

v_gene: TRBV15
d_gene: TRBD2
j_gene: TRBJ2-3
abundance: .
CDR3aa: CATSTRTSGADTQYF
CDR3nt: TGTGCCACCAGCACCCGGACTAGCGGGGCGGATACGCAGTATTTT

v_gene: TRBV24-1
d_gene: TRBD2
j_gene: TRBJ2-1
abundance: once
CDR3aa: CATSSSGSHNEQFF
CDR3nt: TGTGCCACCAGCTCTAGCGGGAGTCACAATGAGCAGTTCTTC

v_gene: TRBV9
d_gene: TRBD2
j_gene: TRBJ2-3
abundance: .
CDR3aa: CASSVLAEITDTQYF
CDR3nt: TGTGCCAGCAGCGTACTAGCGGAGATCACAGATACGCAGTATTTT

v_gene: TRBV18
d_gene: .
j_gene: TRBJ1-4
abundance: once
CDR3aa: CASSPPNAGGLLNEKLFF
CDR3nt: TGTGCCAGCTCACCACCGAATGCCGGGGGTCTGCTGAATGAAAAACTGTTTTTT

v_gene: TRBV12-5
d_gene: .
j_gene: TRBJ2-3
abundance: .
CDR3aa: CASGFTGTDTQYF
CDR3nt: TGTGCTAGTGGTTTTACAGGGACAGATACGCAGTATTTT

v_gene: TRBV28
d_gene: .
j_gene: TRBJ2-1
abundance: .
CDR3aa: CASSFGGSSSYNEQFF
CDR3nt: TGTGCCAGCAGTTTTGGTGGGAGCAGCTCCTACAATGAGCAGTTCTTC

v_gene: TRBV7-2
d_gene: .
j_gene: TRBJ1-1
abundance: .
CDR3aa: CASSGTDTEAFF
CDR3nt: TGTGCCAGCAGTGGGACTGACACTGAAGCTTTCTTT

v_gene: TRBV7-6
d_gene: TRBD1
j_gene: TRBJ1-5
abundance: few
CDR3aa: CASSAAGTGRSQPQHF
CDR3nt: TGTGCCAGCAGCGCTGCCGGGACAGGGAGGAGTCAGCCCCAGCATTTT

v_gene: TRBV11-3
d_gene: TRBD2
j_gene: TRBJ2-7
abundance: once
CDR3aa: CASSSRTSVSYEQYF
CDR3nt: TGTGCCAGCAGCTCCAGGACTAGCGTTAGCTACGAGCAGTACTTC

v_gene: TRBV28
d_gene: TRBD1
j_gene: TRBJ2-1
abundance: .
CDR3aa: CASSFEGTGGNEQFF
CDR3nt: TGTGCCAGCAGCTTCGAAGGGACAGGGGGCAATGAGCAGTTCTTC

v_gene: TRBV7-3
d_gene: TRBD2
j_gene: TRBJ2-1
abundance: .
CDR3aa: CASSIIPGLGDEQFF
CDR3nt: TGTGCCAGCAGCATAATCCCGGGACTAGGAGATGAGCAGTTCTTC

v_gene: TRBV3-1/TRBV3-2
d_gene: TRBD1
j_gene: TRBJ1-2
abundance: .
CDR3aa: CASSLRTGGNYGYTF
CDR3nt: TGTGCCAGCAGCCTCCGGACAGGGGGCAACTATGGCTACACCTTC

v_gene: TRBV9
d_gene: TRBD1
j_gene: TRBJ1-6
abundance: .
CDR3aa: CASGPGTVNNSPLHF
CDR3nt: TGTGCCAGCGGTCCCGGGACAGTTAATAATTCACCCCTCCACTTT

v_gene: TRBV19
d_gene: TRBD1
j_gene: TRBJ1-5
abundance: .
CDR3aa: CASSISRQGKLDQPQHF
CDR3nt: TGTGCCAGTAGTATCTCTAGACAGGGGAAATTAGATCAGCCCCAGCATTTT

v_gene: TRBV19
d_gene: .
j_gene: TRBJ2-5
abundance: .
CDR3aa: CASSIQETQYF
CDR3nt: TGTGCCAGTAGTATTCAGGAGACCCAGTACTTC

v_gene: TRBV3-1/TRBV3-2
d_gene: TRBD2
j_gene: TRBJ2-1
abundance: .
CDR3aa: CASSQDPTSGRWFF
CDR3nt: TGTGCCAGCAGCCAAGATCCCACTAGCGGGAGGTGGTTCTTC

v_gene: TRBV5-4
d_gene: .
j_gene: TRBJ2-7
abundance: .
CDR3aa: CASSLSGDGEQYF
CDR3nt: TGTGCCAGCAGCTTGTCGGGTGACGGCGAGCAGTACTTC

v_gene: TRBV7-6
d_gene: .
j_gene: TRBJ2-1
abundance: .
CDR3aa: CASSWGVVSSYNEQFF
CDR3nt: TGTGCCAGCAGCTGGGGGGTGGTGAGCTCCTACAATGAGCAGTTCTTC

v_gene: TRBV30
d_gene: .
j_gene: TRBJ1-1
abundance: .
CDR3aa: CAWSTWSNTEAFF
CDR3nt: TGTGCCTGGAGTACATGGTCAAACACTGAAGCTTTCTTT

v_gene: TRBV11-3
d_gene: TRBD1
j_gene: TRBJ2-2
abundance: .
CDR3aa: CASSRTGTNTGELFF
CDR3nt: TGTGCCAGCAGCCGGACAGGCACGAACACCGGGGAGCTGTTTTTT

v_gene: TRBV6-1
d_gene: .
j_gene: TRBJ2-7
abundance: once
CDR3aa: CASSEAPGLTFNLRF
CDR3nt: TGTGCCAGCAGTGAAGCCCCGGGACTGACCTTTAATTTGCGCTTC

v_gene: TRBV19
d_gene: .
j_gene: TRBJ1-4
abundance: .
CDR3aa: CASSRQSANEKLFF
CDR3nt: TGTGCCAGTAGTCGACAGTCGGCGAACGAAAAACTGTTTTTT

v_gene: TRBV10-2
d_gene: TRBD1
j_gene: TRBJ1-3
abundance: .
CDR3aa: CASSGTGRSGNTIYF
CDR3nt: TGCGCCAGCAGTGGGACAGGCCGCTCTGGAAACACCATATATTTT

v_gene: TRBV24-1
d_gene: TRBD1
j_gene: TRBJ2-1
abundance: few
CDR3aa: CATSEQGADNEQFF
CDR3nt: TGTGCCACCAGTGAACAGGGGGCCGACAATGAGCAGTTCTTC

v_gene: TRBV20-1
d_gene: .
j_gene: TRBJ1-2
abundance: .
CDR3aa: CSALNYGYTF
CDR3nt: TGCAGTGCTTTAAACTATGGCTACACCTTC